This T cell receptor beta chain is drawn from a study of blood T cell repertoires in COVID-19. V lost 8 bases to trimming and J lost 0 bases, with 7 bases between them. CDR3 length: 13 amino acids. From germline, CDR1 is KGHDR and CDR2 SFDVKD. Generated by immunoSEQ multiplex PCR, the TCRdb table keeps only in-frame clones and is missing some. The repertoire has 350,000 or so clones, around 87% of them found once; the top ten carry more than 9%. This sequence joins TRBV24-1 and TRBJ1-5, with D uncertain. Sequenced: peripheral blood. The TCR was taken from a woman younger than 45 with COVID-19, enrolled during active disease. CDR3: CATNENSNQPQHF. The CDR3 coding sequence is TGTGCCACCAACGAGAATAGCAATCAGCCCCAGCATTTT.